The clone carrying this TCR beta chain was observed a few times. Its target is unknown. The sample belongs to a study of human T cells and chemical hapten exposure. Study-level findings and limits: Following DPC sensitization, TCRs present above 1 in 1000 frequency showed no change. Expanded TCR counts at PT1 were positively correlated with the patch test score.

The time point denotes: patch test 2, 6 weeks after DPC sensitization. Treatment specified: therapeutic diphenylcyclopropenone sensitization with weekly scalp DPC. Unseparated into fractions, whole blood served as the source from which total RNA was extracted. In the source study's methods: TCRs per sample had a median of roughly 93,000 and ranged from about 20,000 to 700,000. TCRdb recomputed calls from the RACE reads with MiXCR, one row per CDR3 protein. What appears here as the V and J calls and clone size reflects TCRdb's work, not the paper's. Among around 360,000 distinct CDR3 sequences listed, nearly 6.5% were seen once. The clonotype was recovered from a woman between 18 and 30 years old with alopecia areata. Some clones in this sample may be carry-over from other donors' samples. The source material was whole blood, sampled in connection with sensitization to the hapten diphenylcyclopropenone (DPC).

The CDR3 DNA sequence: TGCGCCAGCAGCTCACTGGACAGGGGGGACTACAATGAGCAGTTCTTC. Its protein product is CASSSLDRGDYNEQFF. The chain employs TRBV5-1 and TRBJ2-1; TRBD1 aligns across 10 bases. The trim removed 3 bases at V and 3 bases at J, leaving 6 bases unmatched. The length of the CDR3 is 16 residues. CDR1 is SGHRS and CDR2 is YFSETQ in the germline V gene.